This is a list of T cell receptor beta chains from one sample in a study of blood T cell repertoires in COVID-19. Clones were sequenced by immunoSEQ multiplex PCR, and TCRdb holds only the in-frame ones, with some missing. In the table there are about 240,000 clones, about 70% of which are singletons. The sequenced material came from peripheral blood. The receptors shown here come from an elderly woman with acute or convalescent COVID-19. Each CDR3 is given with its conserved first and last residue. A D gene is named only where the DNA matches it firmly. Where a row states a size, it is once, few, many or the class of an expanded clone; other rows omit it.

V	J	length	size	D	DNA	CDR3
TRBV12-5	TRBJ1-3	14	many	-	TGTGCTAGTGGTTTAAGCTGGTCTGGAAACACCATATATTTT	CASGLSWSGNTIYF
TRBV10-2	TRBJ2-7	14	-	TRBD2	TGCGCCACCAAACCCTCTGGCGGGGGGTACGAGCAGTACTTC	CATKPSGGGYEQYF
TRBV7-2	TRBJ2-1	14	-	TRBD2	TGTGCCAGCAGCTTACTAGCGGCCTACAATGAGCAGTTCTTC	CASSLLAAYNEQFF
TRBV7-9	TRBJ1-2	16	-	TRBD1	TGTGCCAGCAGCTTAGCACTTCCACAGGGGGCGAAGGGCTACACCTTC	CASSLALPQGAKGYTF
TRBV18	TRBJ2-3	15	-	-	TGTGCCAGCTCTTGGACCGTCGGGGACACAGATACGCAGTATTTT	CASSWTVGDTDTQYF
TRBV6-6	TRBJ1-5	15	-	-	TGTGCCAGCACCCAGGGAACAGAAAGCAATCAGCCCCAGCATTTT	CASTQGTESNQPQHF
TRBV29-1	TRBJ1-3	13	-	-	TGCAGCGTTCGGTGGCAGGGCCGAAACACCATATATTTT	CSVRWQGRNTIYF
TRBV2	TRBJ2-2	14	-	-	TGTGCCAGCGAAAGGGGGGGAGCCACCGGGGAGCTGTTTTTT	CASERGGATGELFF
TRBV3-1/TRBV3-2	TRBJ2-7	15	once	TRBD2	TGTGCCAGCAGCCCGACTAGCGGGAGTGCCTACGAGCAGTACTTC	CASSPTSGSAYEQYF
TRBV2	TRBJ1-1	13	few	TRBD1	TGTGCCACGGGACAGGGTCGGTACACTGAAGCTTTCTTT	CATGQGRYTEAFF
TRBV4-1	TRBJ2-1	17	-	TRBD2	TGCGCCAGCAGCCAAGATCCAGGCGGGAGCTCCTACAATGAGCAGTTCTTC	CASSQDPGGSSYNEQFF
TRBV5-1	TRBJ2-7	16	-	TRBD1	TGCGCCAGCAGCTTGACAGACAGGGGGGTAGGGAACGAGCAGTACTTC	CASSLTDRGVGNEQYF
TRBV12-3/TRBV12-4	TRBJ1-2	13	-	TRBD1	TGTGCCAGCAGACCGACAGGGAGTTATGGCTACACCTTC	CASRPTGSYGYTF
TRBV11-2	TRBJ2-5	17	-	TRBD1	TGTGCCAGCAGCGACGTCTTTACAGGGGGGTGGCAAGAGACCCAGTACTTC	CASSDVFTGGWQETQYF
TRBV10-2	TRBJ2-1	14	-	TRBD2	TGCGCCAGCAGGGAGCCGGGAGGCGTTGGTGAGCAGTTCTTC	CASREPGGVGEQFF